This T cell receptor (beta chain) was profiled in a study of blood T cell repertoires in COVID-19. CDR1 is KGHSH and CDR2 is LQKENI in the germline V gene. The CDR3 length is 14 residues. V trimming: 1 base; J trimming: 6 bases; junction bases outside the gene matches: 5. The assay was immunoSEQ multiplex PCR, and TCRdb's table has in-frame clones only and misses some. In the table there are hundreds of thousands of clones, over 75% of which are singletons. The rearrangement joins TRBV18 to TRBJ1-2, with 7 bases matching TRBD1. This clonotype originated in a woman aged 40-49 years with acute COVID-19. Sequencing was performed on PBMCs or T cells enriched from blood (not recorded which). This chain's CDR3 is CASSPLDREDGYTF. In nucleotides, the CDR3 is TGTGCCAGCTCACCACTCGACAGGGAGGATGGCTACACCTTC.